This TCR beta chain was captured in a study of T cell repertoires in cytomegalovirus infection. Study in general: CMV infection together with matching HLA type was indicated by public TCR beta signatures. Regarding the study as a whole: Carriers of CMV and the relevant HLA type were discriminated by public TCR beta frequency.

This clonotype was counted at least ten times. Its antigen remains unidentified. TCRdb reprocessed the reads with MiXCR, giving one entry per CDR3 protein. Of approximately 240,000 distinct CDR3 sequences in the sample, 12% were seen once. Germline V gene data show CDR1 as MGHRA and CDR2 as YSYEKL. The V end lost 0 bases, the J end lost 6 bases, and 17 bases lay between the germline ends. This CDR3 comprises 16 residues. This TCR was sampled from a human donor in good health (CMV status not recorded). Some clones in this sample may be carry-over from other donors' samples. Sequencing was carried out using PBMCs. The genes are TRBV4-1 and TRBJ1-1; tentative D call: TRBD1 (5 bases). CDR3 nucleotide sequence: TGCGCCAGCAGCCAAGATACCGGGCAGGGTTGGGCTGAAGCTTTCTTT. Its protein product is CASSQDTGQGWAEAFF.